Presented here are 7 T cell receptor beta chains from one specimen sequenced in a study of OX40 agonist ivuxolimab in advanced cancers. Some clones are missing from TCRdb's copy, which holds only in-frame ones; the method was immunoSEQ multiplex PCR. The sample contains 65,000 to 95,000 clones, more than 70% of which appear only once. The source material was CD4+ or CD8+ T cells sorted from blood, sampled in a trial of the OX40 agonist ivuxolimab. All receptors come from an adult with an advanced solid tumor such as melanoma, head and neck, liver or kidney cancer.

The CDR3 DNA sequence: TGTGCCAGTAGTGCCGACAAGGGGCGAAATCAGCCCCAGCATTTT. Encoded protein: CASSADKGRNQPQHF. The rearrangement uses TRBV19 and TRBJ1-5, with D tentatively TRBD1 (5 bases). CDR3 size: 15 residues. Trimming cost V 5 bases and J 4 bases, with 15 bases left between them. CDR1 is LNHDA and CDR2 is SQIVND in the germline V gene (reference sequence).

This clone has a handful of counts. This rearrangement joins TRBV28 to TRBJ1-5, with D unresolved. V was shortened by 3 bases and J by 0 bases, with 9 bases between the two germline ends. This CDR3 is 15 amino acids long. CDR1 is MDHEN, CDR2 SYDVKM, per germline. CDR3: CASSFTSPSNQPQHF. The CDR3 DNA follows: TGTGCCAGCAGTTTTACATCCCCTAGCAATCAGCCCCAGCATTTT.

The gene calls are TRBV11-2 and TRBJ2-2; perhaps TRBD2 as D (6 bases). CDR3 size: 16 residues. CDR1 and CDR2 from the germline V gene are SGHAT and FQNNGV. V lost 0 bases to trimming and J lost 5 bases, with 13 bases between them. CDR3 bases: TGTGCCAGCAGCTTAGACGGGGCAGGGACTACCGGGGAGCTGTTTTTT. Protein product: CASSLDGAGTTGELFF.

The chain uses TRBV19 and TRBJ2-2, with TRBD1 identical over 7 bases. The CDR3 runs to 16 residues. The germline V gene encodes CDR1 LNHDA and CDR2 SQIVND (reference sequence). The J segment lost 2 bases and the V segment lost 7 bases, leaving 10 bases of the junction unmatched. The CDR3 region is CASKGETGINTGELFF. DNA for the CDR3: TGTGCCAGTAAGGGGGAGACAGGGATAAACACCGGGGAGCTGTTTTTT.

The rearrangement uses TRBV5-5 and TRBJ1-6, with D unclear. CDR3 length: 14 amino acids. The V end was cut by 4 bases, the J end by 9 bases, with 14 bases between. CDR1 and CDR2 (germline): SGHKS, YYEKEE (reference sequence). CDR3 DNA sequence: TGTGCCAGCAGCCCCGGATCCCGGGTTTCACCCCTCCACTTT. This codes for CASSPGSRVSPLHF. Based on the CDR3 plus reference TRBV5-5 and TRBJ1-6, the full variable domain is DAGVTQSPTHLIKTRGQQVTLRCSPISGHKSVSWYQQVLGQGPQFIFQYYEKEERGRGNFPDRFSARQFPNYSSELNVNALLLGDSALYLCASSPGSRVSPLHFGNGTRLTVT.

This clone was seen only once. The V call is TRBV7-2, the J call TRBJ1-2; D is unresolved. V was trimmed by 2 bases and J by 4 bases, leaving 14 bases between them. The CDR3 sequence is 15 residues long. The germline V gene encodes CDR1 SGHTA and CDR2 FQGNSA. The DNA for the CDR3 is TGTGCCAGCAGCTTACTTAGCTTCGAGGGCTATGGCTACACCTTC. It is translated as CASSLLSFEGYGYTF.

This rearrangement joins TRBV9 to TRBJ2-7; D is ambiguous. Germline values: CDR1 SGDLS, CDR2 YYNGEE. V shed 0 bases and J shed 2 bases, with 9 bases lying between them. This CDR3 spans 14 amino acids. The CDR3 DNA is TGTGCCAGCAGCGTAGCCCCTACCACCTACGAGCAGTACTTC. It specifies CASSVAPTTYEQYF. The whole variable domain, filled in from reference TRBV9 and TRBJ2-7, reads DSGVTQTPKHLITATGQRVTLRCSPRSGDLSVYWYQQSLDQGLQFLIQYYNGEERAKGNILERFSAQQFPDLHSELNLSSLELGDSALYFCASSVAPTTYEQYFGPGTRLTVT.